This T cell receptor beta chain is drawn from a study of regulatory T cells in long-lasting Graves disease. Construction of TCR beta libraries relied on iRepertoire HTBI primers and on Arm-PCR targeting CDR3 regions. TCRdb independently ran MiXCR on the multiplex PCR reads; one entry per CDR3 protein. The sample has around 500,000 distinct CDR3 sequences, about 16% seen once; the top ten hold roughly 25%. This clonotype was picked up a small number of times. Time point indicated: newly diagnosed GD, antithyroid drugs for less than 3 months. PBMC RNA served as the TCR library source. CDR1 and CDR2 from the germline V gene are MNHNS and SASEGT. V was pared by 4 bases and J by 2 bases, with 9 bases between. This CDR3 has 14 amino acids. These records were also assigned to another study, of T cells in Graves' hyperthyroidism and ophthalmopathy. That work adds: Researchers ran a first-round RT-PCR on the TCR CDR3 using the HTBI primer set.

This chain uses TRBV6-1 with TRBJ1-5; D ambiguous. Sequenced material: peripheral blood mononuclear cells (PBMCs), taken at new diagnosis, from a patient treated with antithyroid drugs. The receptor's source is a woman aged 35-60 years with Graves disease. CDR3 nucleotides: TGTGCCAGCAGTGGGGTTGGGGGCAATCAGCCCCAGCATTTT. Translating gives CASSGVGGNQPQHF.